This T cell receptor (beta chain) came from a study of OX40 agonist ivuxolimab in advanced cancers. Across the study: A partial response was reached by three patients: one with hepatocellular carcinoma and two with cutaneous melanoma.

The CDR3 totals 16 residues. Germline V gene sequence: CDR1 KGHSH, CDR2 LQKENI. The V and J ends lost 3 bases and 3 bases respectively, with 15 bases between them. In the case of this clone: Its matching antigen is unknown.

Notes on the study in general: Specificity for antigen went undetermined in the expanded peripheral T cells.

The sampling schedule covered blood at baseline, cycle 4 day 1, and cycle 7 day 1. Repertoires were generated with immunoSEQ multiplex PCR, while TCRdb's copy carries only in-frame clones and drops some. The profile shows about 56,000 clones, approximately 80% of them singletons. Specimen: CD4+ or CD8+ T cells sorted from blood, collected in a trial of the OX40 agonist ivuxolimab. The chain has TRBV18 and TRBJ1-3; a possible D gene is TRBD1 (5 bases). This sequence was found in an adult with an advanced solid tumor such as melanoma, head and neck, liver or kidney cancer. The CDR3 bases are TGTGCCAGCTCACCGCAGCAGGGAGTCTTTGGAAACACCATATATTTT. Protein: CASSPQQGVFGNTIYF.